These T cell receptor beta chains were read from a single sample in a study of T cells after yellow fever vaccination. MiXCR, applied by TCRdb to the 5' RACE reads, yields one record per CDR3 protein. The sample has roughly 340,000 distinct CDR3 sequences; 3.5% to 4.5% are singletons. The source was PBMCs, collected 5 days after the yellow fever booster vaccination. These receptor sequences come from a man younger than 35 who received the YFV17D yellow fever vaccine. CDR3s include the opening cysteine and the closing phenylalanine or tryptophan. The D gene is left open where the match is weak. Size tells how often a clone was seen (once, few, many) or the class of an expanded clone, and some rows leave it out.

J gene: TRBJ2-2
V gene: TRBV9
clone size: few
D gene: -
CDR3 DNA: TGTGCCAGCAGCGTAGGTAACGGGGAGCTGTTTTTT
CDR3 protein: CASSVGNGELFF

J gene: TRBJ2-1
V gene: TRBV30
clone size: few
D gene: TRBD2
CDR3 DNA: TGTACTTTTATTAAGACTAGCGACGGGCAGTTCTTC
CDR3 protein: CTFIKTSDGQFF

J gene: TRBJ1-2
V gene: TRBV4-3
clone size: -
D gene: TRBD1
CDR3 DNA: TGCGCCAGCAGTTTTCAGGGGGCCTATGGCTACACCTTC
CDR3 protein: CASSFQGAYGYTF

J gene: TRBJ1-4
V gene: TRBV5-4
clone size: -
D gene: TRBD1
CDR3 DNA: TGTGCCAGCAGCCTGTTGGGGACAGGGAATGAAAAACTGTTTTTT
CDR3 protein: CASSLLGTGNEKLFF

J gene: TRBJ2-6
V gene: TRBV7-2
clone size: -
D gene: TRBD2
CDR3 DNA: TGTGCCAGCAGCGAGACTAGCGGGTTCAGCTCTGGGGCCAACGTCCTGACTTTC
CDR3 protein: CASSETSGFSSGANVLTF

J gene: TRBJ1-4
V gene: TRBV19
clone size: -
D gene: -
CDR3 DNA: TGTGCCAGTAGTGTCCGGGGGGCGCGTGAAAAACTGTTTTTT
CDR3 protein: CASSVRGAREKLFF

J gene: TRBJ1-1
V gene: TRBV3-1
clone size: many
D gene: -
CDR3 DNA: TGTGCCAGCAGCCAAGAGGCACAGCGAGCTTTCTTT
CDR3 protein: CASSQEAQRAFF

J gene: TRBJ2-5
V gene: TRBV10-3
clone size: many
D gene: -
CDR3 DNA: TGTGCCATCAGTGAGTCGCGAGAGACCCAGTACTTC
CDR3 protein: CAISESRETQYF

J gene: TRBJ2-7
V gene: TRBV18
clone size: few
D gene: -
CDR3 DNA: TGTGCCAGCTCACCACGGCCCCCAGGGTCCTACGAGCAGTACTTC
CDR3 protein: CASSPRPPGSYEQYF

J gene: TRBJ1-4
V gene: TRBV4-1
clone size: few
D gene: -
CDR3 DNA: TGCGCCAGCAGCCAAGATGGGCTTGGGGGGCCAAATGAAAAACTGTTTTTT
CDR3 protein: CASSQDGLGGPNEKLFF

J gene: TRBJ1-1
V gene: TRBV12-3/TRBV12-4
clone size: many
D gene: -
CDR3 DNA: TGTGCCAGCAGTTCGACAGCCCAGAACACTGAAGCTTTCTTT
CDR3 protein: CASSSTAQNTEAFF

J gene: TRBJ2-6
V gene: TRBV12-3/TRBV12-4
clone size: -
D gene: -
CDR3 DNA: TGTGCCAGCAGTTCCGTAAGAGGGTCGGTTCCCGGGGCCAACGTCCTGACTTTC
CDR3 protein: CASSSVRGSVPGANVLTF

J gene: TRBJ2-1
V gene: TRBV12-3/TRBV12-4
clone size: many
D gene: -
CDR3 DNA: TGTGCCAGCAGTTTTGAGGGTGGCGAGCAGTTCTTC
CDR3 protein: CASSFEGGEQFF

J gene: TRBJ1-6
V gene: TRBV7-9
clone size: many
D gene: -
CDR3 DNA: TGTGCCAGCAGCTTATTGTCGACGGTCCCGTCACCCCTCCACTTT
CDR3 protein: CASSLLSTVPSPLHF

J gene: TRBJ2-1
V gene: TRBV6-5
clone size: -
D gene: -
CDR3 DNA: TGTGCCAGCAGTTACTTGGGGGGACCCCCCTACAATGAGCAGTTCTTC
CDR3 protein: CASSYLGGPPYNEQFF

J gene: TRBJ1-1
V gene: TRBV5-1
clone size: many
D gene: -
CDR3 DNA: TGCGCCAGCAGCTTGACGTCACCCCAAGAAGCTTTCTTT
CDR3 protein: CASSLTSPQEAFF

J gene: TRBJ2-3
V gene: TRBV5-4
clone size: many
D gene: -
CDR3 DNA: TGTGCCAGCAGCTTGGCAAAATCGACAGATACGCAGTATTTT
CDR3 protein: CASSLAKSTDTQYF

J gene: TRBJ1-1
V gene: TRBV7-9
clone size: many
D gene: TRBD1
CDR3 DNA: TGTGCCAGCAGCGCGCCGGGACAGGGGAACACTGAAGCTTTCTTT
CDR3 protein: CASSAPGQGNTEAFF

J gene: TRBJ1-2
V gene: TRBV5-1
clone size: -
D gene: -
CDR3 DNA: TGCGCCAGCGGCACGACTAACTATGGCTACACCTTC
CDR3 protein: CASGTTNYGYTF

J gene: TRBJ2-2
V gene: TRBV7-2
clone size: many
D gene: -
CDR3 DNA: TGTGCCAGCAGCCCAGAACAGGGTCCGGGGGAGCTGTTTTTT
CDR3 protein: CASSPEQGPGELFF

J gene: TRBJ1-2
V gene: TRBV12-3/TRBV12-4
clone size: -
D gene: -
CDR3 DNA: TGTGCCAGCAGTCCCGATCTTAACTATGGCTACACCTTC
CDR3 protein: CASSPDLNYGYTF

J gene: TRBJ2-7
V gene: TRBV7-6
clone size: -
D gene: TRBD2
CDR3 DNA: TGTGCCAGCAGATCCGGGACTAGCGTCGAGCAGTACTTC
CDR3 protein: CASRSGTSVEQYF

J gene: TRBJ2-5
V gene: TRBV3-1
clone size: many
D gene: TRBD1
CDR3 DNA: TGTGCCAGCAGCCTCGGACAGGGGCCCCAAGAGACCCAGTACTTC
CDR3 protein: CASSLGQGPQETQYF

J gene: TRBJ1-1
V gene: TRBV11-2
clone size: -
D gene: -
CDR3 DNA: TGTGCCAGCAGCCCTGGGACTCAGGGGTGGAACACTGAAGCTTTCTTT
CDR3 protein: CASSPGTQGWNTEAFF

J gene: TRBJ2-1
V gene: TRBV5-1
clone size: many
D gene: -
CDR3 DNA: TGCGCCAGCACCCCAGGAGGGAGCAATGAGCAGTTCTTC
CDR3 protein: CASTPGGSNEQFF

J gene: TRBJ2-1
V gene: TRBV6-5
clone size: -
D gene: TRBD2
CDR3 DNA: TGTGCCAGCAGTTACGGACCCGGACTAGCGGGGCTCAATGAGCAGTTCTTC
CDR3 protein: CASSYGPGLAGLNEQFF

J gene: TRBJ2-3
V gene: TRBV12-3/TRBV12-4
clone size: -
D gene: -
CDR3 DNA: TGTGCCAGCAGTTCGAGCGACAGCACCACAGATACGCAGTATTTT
CDR3 protein: CASSSSDSTTDTQYF

J gene: TRBJ2-2
V gene: TRBV2
clone size: few
D gene: -
CDR3 DNA: TGTGCCAGCAGCTACTATACCGCGAACACCGGGGAGCTGTTTTTT
CDR3 protein: CASSYYTANTGELFF

J gene: TRBJ1-2
V gene: TRBV15
clone size: -
D gene: TRBD1
CDR3 DNA: TGTGCCACCAGCAGAGACTTTGGACAGGCTGCCTATGGCTACACCTTC
CDR3 protein: CATSRDFGQAAYGYTF

J gene: TRBJ1-4
V gene: TRBV7-9
clone size: many
D gene: -
CDR3 DNA: TGTGCCAGCTCGGCTCAGGCAACTAATGAAAAACTGTTTTTT
CDR3 protein: CASSAQATNEKLFF

J gene: TRBJ2-7
V gene: TRBV5-6
clone size: -
D gene: -
CDR3 DNA: TGTGCCAGCAGCCGAGTAGTACGTGACTACGAGCAGTACTTC
CDR3 protein: CASSRVVRDYEQYF

J gene: TRBJ2-1
V gene: TRBV14
clone size: many
D gene: -
CDR3 DNA: TGTGCCAGCAGCCAAGATGGAGAGATCAATGAGCAGTTCTTC
CDR3 protein: CASSQDGEINEQFF

J gene: TRBJ2-5
V gene: TRBV20-1
clone size: few
D gene: TRBD1
CDR3 DNA: TGCAGTGCTAGAACCCACGGAACAGGGGATTTGGAGACCCAGTACTTC
CDR3 protein: CSARTHGTGDLETQYF

J gene: TRBJ2-5
V gene: TRBV10-3
clone size: -
D gene: -
CDR3 DNA: TGTGCCATCAGGGCGACAGGGGAGGGACGAGAGACCCAGTACTTC
CDR3 protein: CAIRATGEGRETQYF

J gene: TRBJ1-1
V gene: TRBV6-5
clone size: -
D gene: -
CDR3 DNA: TGTGCCAGCAGTTACTCGGGGGGCCTCCCTGAAGCTTTCTTT
CDR3 protein: CASSYSGGLPEAFF